This is a list of T cell receptor beta chains from one sample in a study of T cells in Graves' hyperthyroidism and ophthalmopathy. TCRdb ran MiXCR on the multiplex PCR reads and lists one entry per CDR3 protein. This table holds roughly 700,000 distinct CDR3 sequences, 13% to 15% found once. The specimen was blood. The receptor source for this set is a woman aged 18-30 years with Graves' hyperthyroidism. Both conserved end residues are part of each CDR3. Fields, in order: V gene, clone size, D gene, J gene, CDR3 length, CDR3 DNA, CDR3 protein. D genes are given only for firm matches. Expanded clones get a size class; other rows say once, few or many, or leave the size out.

TRBV5-5,many,NA,TRBJ1-1,14,TGTGCCAGCAGCTTTTTAGTGATTGGCACTGAAGCTTTCTTT,CASSFLVIGTEAFF
TRBV18,many,NA,TRBJ1-2,15,TGTGCCAGCTCACCCGGACAGCGAACTAACTATGGCTACACCTTC,CASSPGQRTNYGYTF
TRBV20-1,NA,TRBD2,TRBJ2-5,14,TGCAGTGCTTTTCCGGGACTAGCGCCAGAGACCCAGTACTTC,CSAFPGLAPETQYF
TRBV7-9,NA,NA,TRBJ2-5,16,TGTGCCAGCAGCTTAGGGGGGGCCGAAGATCAAGAGACCCAGTACTTC,CASSLGGAEDQETQYF
TRBV20-1,few,NA,TRBJ1-3,14,TGCAGTGCCTCGTCAAAGGAAACTGGAAACACCATATATTTT,CSASSKETGNTIYF
TRBV4-3,many,TRBD2,TRBJ2-2,19,TGCGCCAGCAGCCAAGTTGGAGCGGGAGGGCCCGCGTACACCGGGGAGCTGTTTTTT,CASSQVGAGGPAYTGELFF
TRBV5-1,many,NA,TRBJ2-7,14,TGCGCCAGCAGCTTAGGACCAACAAACTACGAGCAGTACTTC,CASSLGPTNYEQYF
TRBV3-1,many,TRBD1,TRBJ1-2,14,TGTGCCAGCAGCCAAGTCCAGGGGGGAGACGGCTACACCTTC,CASSQVQGGDGYTF
TRBV5-1,many,NA,TRBJ2-7,15,TGCGCCAGCAGCCTAGACACCCGATCAATGGGAGAGCAGTACTTC,CASSLDTRSMGEQYF
TRBV9,NA,NA,TRBJ2-1,13,TGTGCCAGCAGCGATAGCGTGAACAATGAGCAGTTCTTC,CASSDSVNNEQFF
TRBV24-1,NA,NA,TRBJ1-6,14,TGTGCCACCAGTGATCAGGGTGCTGATTCACCCCTCCACTTT,CATSDQGADSPLHF
TRBV5-1,many,NA,TRBJ2-7,14,TGCGCCAGCAGGCGACTAGTCTCAACCTACGAGCAGTACTTC,CASRRLVSTYEQYF
TRBV7-9,few,NA,TRBJ1-5,17,TGTGCCAGCAGCTGGGGACAAAAGGAAGGTGGCAATCAGCCCCAGCATTTT,CASSWGQKEGGNQPQHF
TRBV5-1,many,NA,TRBJ2-2,14,TGCGCCAGCAGCTTGTTTTGGAACACCGGGGAGCTGTTTTTT,CASSLFWNTGELFF
TRBV7-9,NA,TRBD1,TRBJ2-3,15,TGTGCCAGCAGCCATGGGGACAGGACTGTAGATACGCAGTATTTT,CASSHGDRTVDTQYF
TRBV19,NA,NA,TRBJ1-4,12,TGTGCCAGTAGTTCCCGGGACGGAAAACTGTTTTTT,CASSSRDGKLFF
TRBV7-9,many,NA,TRBJ2-1,15,TGTGCCAGCACGCGAGCACGAAGGGACAACAATGAGCAGTTCTTC,CASTRARRDNNEQFF
TRBV2,few,NA,TRBJ1-2,14,TGTGCCAGCAGAAAAGACGGCGGTAACTATGGCTACACCTTC,CASRKDGGNYGYTF
TRBV11-2,many,NA,TRBJ1-6,13,TGTGCCAGCAGCTTTAGGCACAATTCACCCCTCCACTTT,CASSFRHNSPLHF
TRBV4-1,many,TRBD2,TRBJ2-5,14,TGCGCCAGCAGCCAAACGGGACTAGCGGAAACCCAGTACTTC,CASSQTGLAETQYF
TRBV24-1,few,TRBD1,TRBJ2-3,15,TGTGCCACCAGTGCGGCGGACAGGGGTTCAGATACGCAGTATTTT,CATSAADRGSDTQYF
TRBV13,few,TRBD2,TRBJ2-3,17,TGTGCCAGCAGCGCCCCTCCCGGGACTAGCGGGGCAGATACGCAGTATTTT,CASSAPPGTSGADTQYF
TRBV27,few,TRBD1,TRBJ2-2,16,TGTGCCAGCAGTTTCTTGGGACAGGCGAACACCGGGGAGCTGTTTTTT,CASSFLGQANTGELFF
TRBV30,many,NA,TRBJ2-6,17,TGTGCCTGGGCTCTTGGTTCTAACCCAACTGGGGCCAACGTCCTGACTTTC,CAWALGSNPTGANVLTF
TRBV2,many,NA,TRBJ2-5,12,TGTGCCTCTGGCGAGCGAAAAGAGACCCAGTACTTC,CASGERKETQYF
TRBV5-6,NA,NA,TRBJ2-2,14,TGTGCCAGCAGCTTGTCGGCGCCCACCGGGGAGCTGTTTTTT,CASSLSAPTGELFF
TRBV5-1,few,TRBD1,TRBJ1-2,14,TGCGCCAGCAGCTTAATACAGGGGTCGGATGGCTACACCTTC,CASSLIQGSDGYTF
TRBV28,many,TRBD2,TRBJ2-5,14,TGTGCCAGCAGCCTAGCGGGAGCATTGGAGACCCAGTACTTC,CASSLAGALETQYF
TRBV7-9,many,TRBD2,TRBJ2-7,14,TGTGCCAGCAGCTTCGGGACTAGGCGAAACGAGCAGTACTTC,CASSFGTRRNEQYF
TRBV19,NA,NA,TRBJ1-2,14,TGTGCCAGTAGCTACAGGGCCAAGGTCTATGGCTACACCTTC,CASSYRAKVYGYTF
TRBV2,NA,NA,TRBJ2-2,15,TGTGCCAGCAGTGAACTGAGCGTCCTGACCGGGGAGCTGTTTTTT,CASSELSVLTGELFF
TRBV28,many,NA,TRBJ2-7,15,TGTGCCAGCAGTTTCTGGGGGGAGGCGTCCTACGAGCAGTACTTC,CASSFWGEASYEQYF
TRBV6-1,NA,NA,TRBJ1-5,14,TGTGCCAGCCGAACAGGCAGGAGCAATCAGCCCCAGCATTTT,CASRTGRSNQPQHF